The rows below give T cell receptor beta chains drawn from one sample of a study of blood T cell repertoires in COVID-19. Clones were sequenced by immunoSEQ multiplex PCR, and TCRdb holds only the in-frame ones, with some missing. The sample holds roughly 500,000 clones, more than 85% seen once. The sequencing sample was made of PBMCs or T cells enriched from blood (not recorded which). The receptors were sampled from a woman aged 55-70 years who had recovered from COVID-19. CDR3s include the opening cysteine and the closing phenylalanine or tryptophan. A D gene is named only where the DNA matches it firmly. For some rows the clone size is stated as once, few or many, or as a class when expanded; others skip it.

abundance	d_gene	j_gene	v_gene	CDR3aa	CDR3nt
once	.	TRBJ2-1	TRBV6-5	CASNGSPYNEQFF	TGTGCCAGCAACGGGTCTCCCTACAATGAGCAGTTCTTC
.	TRBD1	TRBJ2-5	TRBV18	CASSLRDRGETQYF	TGTGCCAGCTCACTCCGGGACAGAGGAGAGACCCAGTACTTC
.	.	TRBJ2-5	TRBV19	CASSIDLSGTPQETQYF	TGTGCCAGTAGTATAGACCTTTCCGGGACACCGCAAGAGACCCAGTACTTC
.	TRBD1	TRBJ1-3	TRBV19	CASSDRGNSGNTIYF	TGTGCCAGTAGTGACAGGGGGAACTCTGGAAACACCATATATTTT
.	TRBD1	TRBJ1-1	TRBV9	CASNQGGNTEAFF	TGTGCCAGCAACCAAGGGGGCAACACTGAAGCTTTCTTT
.	.	TRBJ2-7	TRBV27	CASSLVGGRDEQYF	TGTGCCAGCAGTTTAGTTGGAGGGAGAGACGAGCAGTACTTC
.	TRBD1	TRBJ1-1	TRBV5-1	CASSSRTGWNTEAFF	TGCGCCAGCAGCTCTCGGACAGGATGGAACACTGAAGCTTTCTTT
.	TRBD1	TRBJ1-4	TRBV20-1	CSAWDRVGLFF	TGCAGTGCCTGGGACAGGGTGGGTCTGTTTTTT
.	.	TRBJ1-1	TRBV2	CAVLEVRSTEAFF	TGTGCCGTATTAGAGGTGCGATCCACTGAAGCTTTCTTT
.	.	TRBJ2-3	TRBV4-1	CASSQDLATKYF	TGCGCCAGCAGCCAAGATTTAGCGACAAAGTATTTT
.	TRBD1	TRBJ2-3	TRBV5-1	CASSLDRGHTDTQYF	TGCGCCAGCAGCCTCGACAGGGGTCACACAGATACGCAGTATTTT
.	TRBD1	TRBJ1-2	TRBV10-3	CAISAGQGEYSYTF	TGTGCCATCAGTGCCGGACAGGGCGAGTATAGCTACACCTTC
.	TRBD1	TRBJ1-3	TRBV25-1	CASSEYNRGGNTIYF	TGTGCCAGCAGTGAATATAACAGGGGTGGAAACACCATATATTTT
.	.	TRBJ2-7	TRBV7-2	CASSYTPGGFYEQYF	TGTGCCAGCAGTTACACACCGGGGGGCTTCTACGAGCAGTACTTC
.	TRBD1	TRBJ1-2	TRBV2	CASRGGQQHYGYTF	TGTGCCAGCAGGGGGGGACAGCAGCACTATGGCTACACCTTC
.	TRBD1	TRBJ2-1	TRBV11-3	CASSLTGTDNEQFF	TGTGCCAGCAGCTTAACTGGGACAGACAATGAGCAGTTCTTC
.	.	TRBJ1-2	TRBV14	CASSQESGGYTF	TGTGCCAGCAGCCAAGAATCTGGCGGCTACACCTTC
.	.	TRBJ2-5	TRBV5-1	CASSHQEGRETQYF	TGCGCCAGCAGCCACCAGGAGGGGAGGGAGACCCAGTACTTC
.	TRBD1	TRBJ2-7	TRBV2	CASSAQGAKYEQYF	TGTGCCAGCAGTGCGCAGGGGGCTAAATACGAGCAGTACTTC
.	TRBD1	TRBJ1-1	TRBV2	CASSYGNRGTITEAFF	TGTGCCAGCAGCTATGGGAACAGGGGAACTATCACTGAAGCTTTCTTT
.	TRBD1	TRBJ1-4	TRBV6-5	CASSYSGRGNEKLFF	TGTGCCAGCAGTTACTCGGGCAGGGGGAACGAAAAACTGTTTTTT
.	TRBD2	TRBJ2-4	TRBV11-3	CASSLGEGLWGSKAKNIQYF	TGTGCCAGCAGCTTAGGGGAGGGGCTCTGGGGGTCAAAAGCCAAAAACATTCAGTACTTC
.	.	TRBJ2-4	TRBV24-1	CATSDTLKNIQYF	TGTGCCACCAGTGATACTTTAAAAAACATTCAGTACTTC
.	.	TRBJ1-6	TRBV6-1	CASSEVGIGASPLHF	TGTGCCAGCAGTGAAGTAGGAATAGGAGCTTCACCCCTCCACTTT
.	TRBD1	TRBJ1-2	TRBV2	CASRIQGAGGYTF	TGTGCCAGCAGGATACAGGGGGCTGGCGGCTACACCTTC
.	TRBD2	TRBJ2-3	TRBV5-4	CASSLGASGGVDTQYF	TGTGCCAGCAGCTTGGGGGCTAGCGGGGGTGTAGATACGCAGTATTTT
.	TRBD1	TRBJ2-1	TRBV2	CASRGTGAAYNEQFF	TGTGCCAGCAGGGGGACAGGGGCGGCCTACAATGAGCAGTTCTTC
.	.	TRBJ1-1	TRBV24-1	CATRNTGYTEAFF	TGTGCCACCAGAAATACAGGCTACACTGAAGCTTTCTTT
.	.	TRBJ1-5	TRBV30	CAWSAAGANQPQHF	TGTGCCTGGAGTGCTGCGGGGGCTAATCAGCCCCAGCATTTT
.	TRBD1	TRBJ1-6	TRBV7-8	CASSLGGQRGVDSYNSPLHF	TGTGCCAGCAGCTTAGGGGGACAGAGAGGAGTAGACTCCTATAATTCACCCCTCCACTTT
once	.	TRBJ1-2	TRBV4-1	CASSQDSNYGYTF	TGCGCCAGCAGCCAAGACAGTAACTATGGCTACACCTTC
.	.	TRBJ1-3	TRBV4-1	CASKFAGGNTIYF	TGCGCCAGCAAGTTCGCAGGAGGAAACACCATATATTTT
.	.	TRBJ1-4	TRBV15	CATQGGQDPNEKLFF	TGTGCCACCCAGGGAGGTCAAGACCCAAATGAAAAACTGTTTTTT
.	.	TRBJ1-1	TRBV7-2	CASSLPGTEAFF	TGTGCCAGCAGCTTGCCGGGAACTGAAGCTTTCTTT
.	.	TRBJ2-7	TRBV7-9	CASSLARSGYPYEQYF	TGTGCCAGCAGCTTAGCGCGTTCAGGGTACCCCTACGAGCAGTACTTC
.	TRBD2	TRBJ2-2	TRBV2	CASSGTSGGTGELFF	TGTGCCAGCAGTGGGACTAGCGGGGGCACCGGGGAGCTGTTTTTT
.	TRBD1	TRBJ2-5	TRBV11-2	CASSFWTGGDEETQYF	TGTGCCAGCAGCTTTTGGACAGGGGGCGACGAAGAGACCCAGTACTTC
once	TRBD1	TRBJ1-2	TRBV3-1/TRBV3-2	CASSPGTGQGIGYTF	TGTGCCAGCAGCCCCGGGACAGGGCAAGGAATCGGCTACACCTTC
.	.	TRBJ2-1	TRBV13	CASSAVRGLNEQFF	TGTGCCAGCAGCGCAGTCAGGGGCCTGAATGAGCAGTTCTTC
.	TRBD2	TRBJ2-3	TRBV9	CASSVDRGGKDTQYF	TGTGCCAGCAGCGTAGACCGGGGGGGTAAAGATACGCAGTATTTT
.	TRBD1	TRBJ1-5	TRBV6-5	CASSLGTGGQPQHF	TGTGCCAGCAGTCTAGGGACAGGGGGGCAGCCCCAGCATTTT